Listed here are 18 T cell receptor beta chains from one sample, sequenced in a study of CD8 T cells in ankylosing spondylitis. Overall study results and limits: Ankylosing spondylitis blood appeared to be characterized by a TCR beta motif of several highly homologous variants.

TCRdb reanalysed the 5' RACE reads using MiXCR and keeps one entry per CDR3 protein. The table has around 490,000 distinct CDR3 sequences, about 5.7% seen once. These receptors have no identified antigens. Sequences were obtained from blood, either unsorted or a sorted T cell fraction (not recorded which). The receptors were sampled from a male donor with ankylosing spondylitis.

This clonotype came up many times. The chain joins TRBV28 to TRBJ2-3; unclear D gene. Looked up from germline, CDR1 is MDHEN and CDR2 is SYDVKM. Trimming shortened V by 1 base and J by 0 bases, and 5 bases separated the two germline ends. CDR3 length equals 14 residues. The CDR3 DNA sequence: TGTGCCAGCAGTTTATTTCCGAGCACAGATACGCAGTATTTT. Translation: CASSLFPSTDTQYF. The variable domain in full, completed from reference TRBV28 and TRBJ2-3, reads DVKVTQSSRYLVKRTGEKVFLECVQDMDHENMFWYRQDPGLGLRLIYFSYDVKMKEKGDIPEGYSVSREKKERFSLILESASTNQTSMYLCASSLFPSTDTQYFGPGTRLTVL.

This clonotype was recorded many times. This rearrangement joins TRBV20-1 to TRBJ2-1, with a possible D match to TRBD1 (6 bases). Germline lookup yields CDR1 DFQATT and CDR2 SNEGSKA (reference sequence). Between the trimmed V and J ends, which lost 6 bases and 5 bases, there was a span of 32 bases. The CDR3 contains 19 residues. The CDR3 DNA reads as TGCAGTGCCTTTAAGACCGGGACAAAGTCTCGAGGAAATAACAATGAGCAGTTCTTC. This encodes CSAFKTGTKSRGNNNEQFF.

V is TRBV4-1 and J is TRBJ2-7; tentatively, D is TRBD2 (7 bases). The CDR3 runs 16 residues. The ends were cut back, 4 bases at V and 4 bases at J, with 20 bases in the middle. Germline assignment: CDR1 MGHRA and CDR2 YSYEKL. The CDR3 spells CASSRDHRGASYEQYF. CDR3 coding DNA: TGCGCCAGCAGCCGAGACCACCGGGGGGCCTCTTACGAGCAGTACTTC.

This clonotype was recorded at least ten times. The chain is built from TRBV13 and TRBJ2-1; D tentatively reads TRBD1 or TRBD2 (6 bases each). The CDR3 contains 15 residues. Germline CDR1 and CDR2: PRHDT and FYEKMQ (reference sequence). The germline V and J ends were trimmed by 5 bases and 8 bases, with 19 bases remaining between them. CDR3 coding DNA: TGTGCCAGCAGCATAAACGTAGGGGGGACCCATGAGCAGTTCTTC. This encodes CASSINVGGTHEQFF.

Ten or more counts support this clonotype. The CDR3 loop reads CASSRRGMGEAGEKLFF. The CDR3 DNA is TGTGCCAGCAGCCGGCGGGGAATGGGGGAAGCTGGTGAAAAACTGTTTTTT. This chain links TRBV7-8 with TRBJ1-4, with D possibly being TRBD1 (5 bases). Germline-derived CDR1 and CDR2 are SGHVS and FQNEAQ. This CDR3 is 17 amino acids long. V was clipped by 5 bases and J by 7 bases, with 23 bases between them.

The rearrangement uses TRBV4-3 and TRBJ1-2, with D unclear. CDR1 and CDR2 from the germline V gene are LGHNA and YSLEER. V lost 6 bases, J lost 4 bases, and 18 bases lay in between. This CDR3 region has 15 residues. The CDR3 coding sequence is TGCGCCAGCAGTCCCGGGATCCAGGACGGCTATGGCTACACCTTC. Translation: CASSPGIQDGYGYTF.

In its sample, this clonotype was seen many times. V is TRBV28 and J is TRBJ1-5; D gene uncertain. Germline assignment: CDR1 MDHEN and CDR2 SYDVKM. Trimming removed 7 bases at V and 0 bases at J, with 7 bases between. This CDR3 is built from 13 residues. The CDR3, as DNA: TGTGCCAGCAAACTCATTAGCAATCAGCCCCAGCATTTT. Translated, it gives CASKLISNQPQHF.

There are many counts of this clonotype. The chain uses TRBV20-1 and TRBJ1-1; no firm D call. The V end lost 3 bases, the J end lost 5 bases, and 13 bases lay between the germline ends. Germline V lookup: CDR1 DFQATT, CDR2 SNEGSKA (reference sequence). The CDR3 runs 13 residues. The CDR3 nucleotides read TGCAGTGCTAGCAAGGGTGAAGGAACTGAAGCTTTCTTT. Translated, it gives CSASKGEGTEAFF.

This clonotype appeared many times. The CDR3 loop reads CASSSQGAGYTF. The CDR3 bases are TGCGCCAGCAGCTCGCAGGGGGCCGGCTACACCTTC. V and J are TRBV5-1 and TRBJ1-2, with 8 positions matching TRBD1. CDR3 length: 12 amino acids. Germline loops: CDR1 SGHRS, CDR2 YFSETQ. V lost 3 bases to trimming and J lost 8 bases; unmatched junction nucleotides: 3. The full variable domain, with the rest looked up from reference TRBV5-1 and TRBJ1-2, is KAGVTQTPRYLIKTRGQQVTLSCSPISGHRSVSWYQQTPGQGLQFLFEYFSETQRNKGNFPGRFSGRQFSNSRSEMNVSTLELGDSALYLCASSSQGAGYTFGSGTRLTVV.

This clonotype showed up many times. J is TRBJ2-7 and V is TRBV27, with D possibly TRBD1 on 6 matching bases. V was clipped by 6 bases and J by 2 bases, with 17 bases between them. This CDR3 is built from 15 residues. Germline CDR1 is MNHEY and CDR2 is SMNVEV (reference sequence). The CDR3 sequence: CASSRDRFVPYEQYF. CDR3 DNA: TGTGCCAGCAGCAGAGACAGGTTTGTCCCCTACGAGCAGTACTTC.

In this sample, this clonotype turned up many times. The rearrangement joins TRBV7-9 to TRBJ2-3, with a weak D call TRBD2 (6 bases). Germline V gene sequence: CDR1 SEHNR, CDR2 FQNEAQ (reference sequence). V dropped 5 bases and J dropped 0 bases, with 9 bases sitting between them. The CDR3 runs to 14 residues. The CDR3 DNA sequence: TGTGCCAGCAGCCGCGGGACTAGCACAGATACGCAGTATTTT. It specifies CASSRGTSTDTQYF. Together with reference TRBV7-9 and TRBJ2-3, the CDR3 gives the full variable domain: DTGVSQNPRHKITKRGQNVTFRCDPISEHNRLYWYRQTLGQGPEFLTYFQNEAQLEKSRLLSDRFSAERPKGSFSTLEIQRTEQGDSAMYLCASSRGTSTDTQYFGPGTRLTVL.

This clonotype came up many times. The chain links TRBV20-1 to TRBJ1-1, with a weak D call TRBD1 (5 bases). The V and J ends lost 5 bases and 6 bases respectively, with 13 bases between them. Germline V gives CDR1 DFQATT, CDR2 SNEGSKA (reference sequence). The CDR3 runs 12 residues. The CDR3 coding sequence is TGCAGTGCTGGACCCAGGGTGCCTGAAGCTTTCTTT. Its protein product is CSAGPRVPEAFF.

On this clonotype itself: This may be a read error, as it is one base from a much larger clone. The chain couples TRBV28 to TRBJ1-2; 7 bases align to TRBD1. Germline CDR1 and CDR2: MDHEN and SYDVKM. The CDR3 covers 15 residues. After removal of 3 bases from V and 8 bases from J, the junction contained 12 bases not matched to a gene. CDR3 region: CASSFRGQTLRGYTF. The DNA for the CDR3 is TGTGCCAGCAGTTTTAGGGGGCAGACCCTACGAGGCTACACCTTC.

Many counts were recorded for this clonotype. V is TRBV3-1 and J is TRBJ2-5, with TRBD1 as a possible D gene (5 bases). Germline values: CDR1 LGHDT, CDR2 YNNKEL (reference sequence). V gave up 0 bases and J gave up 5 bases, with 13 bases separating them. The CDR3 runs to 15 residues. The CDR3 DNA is TGTGCCAGCAGCCAAGATGGGGCTAGTTGGGAGACCCAGTACTTC. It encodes CASSQDGASWETQYF.

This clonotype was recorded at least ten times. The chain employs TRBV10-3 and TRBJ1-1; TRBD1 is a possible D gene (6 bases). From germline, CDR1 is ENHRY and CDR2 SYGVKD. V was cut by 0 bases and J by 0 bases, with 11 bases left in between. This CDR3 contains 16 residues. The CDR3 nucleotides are TGTGCCATCAGTGAGTCGAGGGGGGGAATGAACACTGAAGCTTTCTTT. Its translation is CAISESRGGMNTEAFF.

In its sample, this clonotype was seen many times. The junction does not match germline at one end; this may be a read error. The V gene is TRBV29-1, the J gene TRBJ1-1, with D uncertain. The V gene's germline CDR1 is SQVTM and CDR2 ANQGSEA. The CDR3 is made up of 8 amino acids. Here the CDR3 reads CGVTEAFF. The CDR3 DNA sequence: TGCGGCGTAACTGAAGCTTTCTTT.

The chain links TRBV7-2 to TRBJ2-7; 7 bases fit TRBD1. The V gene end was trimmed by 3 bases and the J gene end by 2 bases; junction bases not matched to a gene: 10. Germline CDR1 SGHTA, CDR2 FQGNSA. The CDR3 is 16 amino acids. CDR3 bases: TGTGCCAGCAGCTTTGGTACAGGGGCGCGCCCCTACGAGCAGTACTTC. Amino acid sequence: CASSFGTGARPYEQYF.

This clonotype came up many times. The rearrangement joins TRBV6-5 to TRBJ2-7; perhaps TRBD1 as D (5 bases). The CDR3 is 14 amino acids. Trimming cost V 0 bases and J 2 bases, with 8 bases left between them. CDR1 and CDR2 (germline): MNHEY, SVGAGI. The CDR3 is CASSYSDTTYEQYF. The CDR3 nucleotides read TGTGCCAGCAGTTACTCGGACACGACCTACGAGCAGTACTTC.